A single sample gave rise to the 29 T cell receptor beta chains below, sequenced in a study of T cells in Graves' hyperthyroidism and ophthalmopathy. Amplification targeted TCR beta CDR3 regions from RNA transcripts. TCR CDR3 underwent first-round RT-PCR with the HTBI primer set. One entry per CDR3 protein results from TCRdb running MiXCR on the multiplex PCR reads. The sample contains fewer than 550,000 distinct CDR3 sequences, about a sixth of which appear only once. The sequenced sample consisted of blood. These receptors were collected from a woman between 18 and 29 years old with Graves' hyperthyroidism.

This clonotype was seen many times. J is TRBJ2-2 and V is TRBV12-3 or TRBV12-4; D call uncertain. The CDR3 runs to 12 residues. Trimming pared 7 bases from V and 6 bases from J, leaving 9 bases between. The CDR3 bases are TGTGCCAGCAAACTCAACGCCGGGGAGCTGTTTTTT. Its protein is CASKLNAGELFF.

This clonotype has ten or more counts. This chain links TRBV7-3 with TRBJ2-3; 8 bases map to TRBD2. The CDR3 runs to 14 residues. Germline V gene lookup returns CDR1 SGHTA and CDR2 FQGTGA. The J segment lost 7 bases and the V segment lost 8 bases, leaving 11 bases of the junction unmatched. The CDR3 protein is CASSSAGGTYTQYF. The CDR3 DNA reads TGTGCCAGCTCCAGTGCGGGGGGCACCTATACGCAGTATTTT.

The chain employs TRBV10-3 and TRBJ1-3; 10 positions agree with TRBD1. Per the germline V gene, CDR1 is ENHRY and CDR2 is SYGVKD. The V gene end was trimmed by 3 bases and the J gene end by 2 bases; junction bases not matched to a gene: 1. The CDR3 has 15 residues. The CDR3 here is CAISDGTGAGNTIYF. The CDR3 DNA sequence: TGTGCCATCAGTGACGGGACAGGGGCTGGAAACACCATATATTTT.

Many counts were recorded for this clonotype. The chain has TRBV10-3 and TRBJ1-1; D uncertain. The germline CDR1 and CDR2 sequences are ENHRY and SYGVKD. V was cut by 1 base and J by 1 base, with 10 bases left in between. This CDR3 is built from 15 residues. The CDR3 is CAISEFGFANTEAFF. In DNA form, the CDR3 reads TGTGCCATCAGTGAGTTCGGCTTCGCGAACACTGAAGCTTTCTTT.

This clonotype was detected a few times. CDR3 loop: CASSLTPPERETQYF. The DNA of the CDR3 is TGTGCCAGCAGTTTAACGCCCCCCGAGCGAGAGACCCAGTACTTC. This chain uses TRBV27 with TRBJ2-5, with D hard to call. Germline CDR1 MNHEY, CDR2 SMNVEV (reference sequence). The CDR3 runs to 15 residues. Trimming took off 2 bases at V and 4 bases at J, with 14 bases between the two ends.

This clonotype was counted ten times or more. The rearrangement uses TRBV27 and TRBJ1-2, with D possibly matching TRBD1 (5 bases). CDR3 length equals 13 residues. In germline, CDR1 is MNHEY, CDR2 SMNVEV (reference sequence). The ends were cut back, 6 bases at V and 3 bases at J, with 11 bases in the middle. CDR3 sequence (DNA): TGTGCCAGCAGCCAGGGTCGAGACTATGGCTACACCTTC. Translating it yields CASSQGRDYGYTF.

On this clonotype: A much larger clone sits a single nucleotide away, making a read error possible. The J gene is TRBJ2-1, the V gene TRBV30, with TRBD2 identical over 9 bases. CDR1 is GTSNPN and CDR2 is SVGIG in the germline V gene (reference sequence). V was clipped by 8 bases and J by 9 bases; unmatched bases: 8. The CDR3 is 12 amino acids. CDR3 sequence reads: CARTSSGVEQFF. CDR3 bases: TGTGCCCGGACCTCTAGCGGGGTTGAGCAGTTCTTC.

This clonotype appeared a few times. This chain joins TRBV28 and TRBJ2-4; D is uncertain. The germline CDR1 and CDR2 sequences are MDHEN and SYDVKM. V lost 5 bases to trimming and J lost 1 base, with 24 bases between them. The CDR3 spans 19 residues. The CDR3 is CASSPMEYGGLVAKNIQYF. Here the CDR3 DNA reads TGTGCCAGCAGTCCAATGGAGTATGGTGGCTTGGTTGCCAAAAACATTCAGTACTTC.

DNA of the CDR3: TGTGCCATCAGGGGACTAGCGGGGAACGCTAGCACAGATACGCAGTATTTT. This encodes CAIRGLAGNASTDTQYF. The chain couples TRBV10-3 to TRBJ2-3; TRBD2 matches 13 bases. Germline V gene lookup returns CDR1 ENHRY and CDR2 SYGVKD. The CDR3 is 17 residues long. V lost 6 bases and J lost 0; bases outside the gene matches: 6.

This clonotype has ten or more counts. The V call is TRBV2, the J call TRBJ2-5, with 7 bases aligning to TRBD1. Trimming took 6 bases from V and 4 from J; bases not matched to a gene: 8. CDR1 is SNHLY, CDR2 FYNNEI, per germline. The CDR3 consists of 14 residues. CDR3 in DNA: TGTGCCAGCAGGGGCCAGGGGGTTCGAGAGACCCAGTACTTC. Translated: CASRGQGVRETQYF.

For this clonotype: A read error may be the cause here, since a much bigger clone is one base away. The V and J genes are TRBV28 and TRBJ1-6; TRBD1 is a possible D gene (5 bases). With 6 bases removed from V and 11 bases from J, the gap between germline ends came to 23 bases. Germline CDR1 and CDR2: MDHEN and SYDVKM. The CDR3 contains 16 residues. CDR3 sequence reads: CASRLGGVRGPPPLHF. The CDR3 region has the DNA TGTGCCAGCAGACTGGGGGGAGTTCGGGGTCCCCCACCCCTCCACTTT.

This clonotype appeared a few times. The rearrangement links TRBV18 to TRBJ2-7; TRBD2 matches at 10 bases. Per germline, CDR1 KGHSH and CDR2 LQKENI. The CDR3 extends over 18 amino acids. Unmatched junction bases numbered 13, after V lost 3 bases and J lost 2 bases. CDR3 amino acids: CASSPGAEVAGGPYEQYF. The CDR3 DNA is TGTGCCAGCTCACCGGGGGCGGAAGTAGCGGGAGGACCCTACGAGCAGTACTTC. Full variable domain (remainder filled in from reference TRBV18 and TRBJ2-7): NAGVMQNPRHLVRRRGQEARLRCSPMKGHSHVYWYRQLPEEGLKFMVYLQKENIIDESGMPKERFSAEFPKEGPSILRIQQVVRGDSAAYFCASSPGAEVAGGPYEQYFGPGTRLTVT.

This clonotype has a handful of counts. The J gene is TRBJ2-1, the V gene TRBV14; 9 nucleotides line up with TRBD2. Per the germline V gene, CDR1 is SGHDN and CDR2 is FVKESK. The CDR3 runs 17 residues. V lost 0 bases and J lost 3; bases outside the gene matches: 6. Here the CDR3 DNA reads TGTGCCAGCAGCCAAGATGGCGGGAGGGCCTACTACAATGAGCAGTTCTTC. It encodes CASSQDGGRAYYNEQFF.

In this sample, this clonotype turned up many times. V usage is TRBV7-9 and J usage is TRBJ2-7, with D maybe TRBD1 (5 bases). CDR1 is SEHNR and CDR2 is FQNEAQ in the germline V gene (reference sequence). The CDR3 is made up of 16 amino acids. The V end was cut by 7 bases, the J end by 2 bases, with 21 bases between. The CDR3: CASTPQWGQGTYEQYF. The CDR3 DNA is TGTGCCAGCACCCCCCAGTGGGGTCAGGGTACCTACGAGCAGTACTTC. The full variable domain, rest sourced from reference TRBV7-9 and TRBJ2-7, is DTGVSQNPRHKITKRGQNVTFRCDPISEHNRLYWYRQTLGQGPEFLTYFQNEAQLEKSRLLSDRFSAERPKGSFSTLEIQRTEQGDSAMYLCASTPQWGQGTYEQYFGPGTRLTVT.

The table lists this clonotype with many counts. V and J are TRBV20-1 and TRBJ2-3; 9 bases align to TRBD2. The V and J ends lost 6 bases and 4 bases, in that order; junction bases with no gene match: 11. CDR1 is DFQATT and CDR2 is SNEGSKA in the germline V gene (reference sequence). The CDR3 sequence is 15 residues long. In DNA, the CDR3 is TGCAGTGCAAATTGGCGGGGGGGCCCGGCAGATACGCAGTATTTT. This encodes CSANWRGGPADTQYF.

This clonotype was seen at least ten times. The CDR3 loop is CASSDFKYEQFF. The CDR3 DNA reads TGTGCCAGCTCGGACTTCAAATATGAGCAGTTCTTC. The rearrangement uses TRBV6-1 and TRBJ2-1; TRBD2 is a possible D gene (5 bases). CDR1 and CDR2 (germline): MNHNS, SASEGT. The CDR3 length is 12 residues. V dropped 8 bases and J dropped 8 bases, with 13 bases sitting between them.

This clonotype was seen only once. The V gene is TRBV7-9, the J gene TRBJ2-2; the D is unclear. The V gene lost 1 base and the J gene lost 9 bases, with 12 bases spanning the gap. The CDR3 is made up of 14 amino acids. In germline, CDR1 is SEHNR, CDR2 FQNEAQ (reference sequence). The CDR3 nucleotides are TGTGCCAGCAGCTTAGTGGCGAGCAGACGGGAGCTGTTTTTT. Its protein is CASSLVASRRELFF.

V and J are TRBV5-6 and TRBJ2-6, with D perhaps given as TRBD1 or TRBD2 (6 bases each). The CDR3 has 18 amino acids. V gave up 0 bases and J gave up 0 bases, with 13 bases separating them. CDR1 is SGHDT, CDR2 YYEEEE, per germline. DNA for the CDR3: TGTGCCAGCAGCTTGGCTCGGGGGCCCTTCTCTGGGGCCAACGTCCTGACTTTC. Translating it yields CASSLARGPFSGANVLTF. The full variable domain, completed using reference TRBV5-6 and TRBJ2-6, is DAGVTQSPTHLIKTRGQQVTLRCSPKSGHDTVSWYQQALGQGPQFIFQYYEEEERQRGNFPDRFSGHQFPNYSSELNVNALLLGDSALYLCASSLARGPFSGANVLTFGAGSRLTVL.

This clonotype has only a few counts. A read error may account for a junction end that differs from germline. The CDR3 bases are TGTGCCCGCAGTGAAAAAAGGGAATCCTATGGCTACACCTTC. This gives the protein CARSEKRESYGYTF. This sequence joins TRBV2 and TRBJ1-2; no reliable D call. Germline assignment: CDR1 SNHLY and CDR2 FYNNEI. The CDR3 has 14 residues.

This clonotype was observed at least ten times. The chain uses TRBV6-1 and TRBJ1-5; D is possibly TRBD1 (5 bases). V was shortened by 6 bases and J by 1 base, with 22 bases between the two germline ends. Germline CDR1 MNHNS, CDR2 SASEGT. This CDR3 is 18 amino acids long. CDR3 in amino acids: CASSLGTANLGSNQPQHF. The CDR3 DNA reads as TGTGCCAGCAGCCTAGGGACGGCAAACCTTGGGAGCAATCAGCCCCAGCATTTT.

Concerning this clonotype: A much bigger clone sits one base away, suggesting this may be a read error. The V call is TRBV6-1, the J call TRBJ1-1; D is ambiguous. Trimming pared 3 bases from V and 0 bases from J, leaving 17 bases between. In germline, CDR1 is MNHNS, CDR2 SASEGT. This CDR3 spans 17 amino acids. The CDR3 DNA is TGTGCCAGCAGTGATATGAGGTTTGGTTCCATGAACACTGAAGCTTTCTTT. This codes for CASSDMRFGSMNTEAFF.

This clonotype was picked up many times. The V and J genes are TRBV20-1 and TRBJ2-1, with D possibly TRBD2 on 5 matching bases. Germline V gene data show CDR1 as DFQATT and CDR2 as SNEGSKA (reference sequence). The ends were cut back, 0 bases at V and 9 bases at J, with 9 bases in the middle. The CDR3 extends over 12 amino acids. As DNA, the CDR3 is TGCAGTGCTAGAGATTTCGGGGTTGAGCAGTTCTTC. Translated, it gives CSARDFGVEQFF.

Ten or more counts support this clonotype. The V and J genes are TRBV18 and TRBJ1-5; D is unclear. This CDR3 spans 16 amino acids. CDR1 is KGHSH, CDR2 LQKENI, per germline. V lost 3 bases and J lost 0, with 12 bases in between. CDR3 DNA sequence: TGTGCCAGCTCACCGGGCTTAGTTCATAGCAATCAGCCCCAGCATTTT. This codes for CASSPGLVHSNQPQHF. The whole variable domain, remainder taken from reference TRBV18 and TRBJ1-5, is NAGVMQNPRHLVRRRGQEARLRCSPMKGHSHVYWYRQLPEEGLKFMVYLQKENIIDESGMPKERFSAEFPKEGPSILRIQQVVRGDSAAYFCASSPGLVHSNQPQHFGDGTRLSIL.

This clonotype was observed a handful of times. The chain employs TRBV30 and TRBJ1-2; D is possibly TRBD1 (6 bases). Trimming removed 1 base at V and 8 bases at J, with 14 bases between. The CDR3 runs to 13 residues. The germline gives CDR1 GTSNPN, CDR2 SVGIG (reference sequence). The CDR3 DNA reads TGTGCCTGGAGTGACGGGCCAGGGGCGGGCTACACCTTC. Protein sequence: CAWSDGPGAGYTF.

This clonotype was recorded many times. The chain employs TRBV20-1 and TRBJ2-1; 7 nucleotides align to TRBD1. Per the germline V gene, CDR1 is DFQATT and CDR2 is SNEGSKA (reference sequence). The CDR3 has 14 amino acids. V lost 7 bases and J lost 12; bases outside the gene matches: 18. The CDR3 is CSGAGTVPNVWQFF. In DNA form, the CDR3 reads TGCAGTGGGGCCGGGACAGTCCCAAATGTGTGGCAGTTCTTC.

The chain uses TRBV2 and TRBJ2-2, with 10 bases identical to TRBD2. The CDR3 is made up of 14 amino acids. CDR1 SNHLY and CDR2 FYNNEI come from the germline V gene. J lost 6 bases, V lost 8 bases, and 6 bases had no gene match. The CDR3 region is CASCSGGAPGELFF. CDR3 coding DNA: TGTGCCAGCTGCAGCGGGGGGGCCCCCGGGGAGCTGTTTTTT.

V gene TRBV5-4 combines with J gene TRBJ2-2; 9 nucleotides line up with TRBD2. The CDR3 is 16 amino acids. Losses at the gene ends were 4 bases for V and 5 bases for J; bases not matched to a gene: 9. Germline CDR1 reads SGHNT; CDR2 reads YYREEE (reference sequence). In DNA form, the CDR3 reads TGTGCCAGCAGCCCTTTAGCGGGAGCTGGAACCGGGGAGCTGTTTTTT. This gives the protein CASSPLAGAGTGELFF.

At least ten counts were recorded for this clonotype. The chain links TRBV19 to TRBJ1-2, with a weak D call TRBD1 (5 bases). The ends were cut back, 0 bases at V and 2 bases at J, with 10 bases in the middle. This CDR3 is built from 15 residues. Germline V gene data show CDR1 as LNHDA and CDR2 as SQIVND (reference sequence). The CDR3 reads CASSIDVRANYGYTF. The CDR3 coding sequence is TGTGCCAGTAGTATAGACGTCAGGGCCAACTATGGCTACACCTTC.

There are many counts of this clonotype. J is TRBJ1-1 and V is TRBV27, with D uncertain. Per germline, CDR1 MNHEY and CDR2 SMNVEV (reference sequence). This CDR3 comprises 11 residues. Trimming took off 5 bases at V and 5 bases at J, with 6 bases between the two ends. CDR3 region: CASSDRTEAFF. The CDR3 DNA is TGTGCCAGCAGTGATCGGACTGAAGCTTTCTTT.